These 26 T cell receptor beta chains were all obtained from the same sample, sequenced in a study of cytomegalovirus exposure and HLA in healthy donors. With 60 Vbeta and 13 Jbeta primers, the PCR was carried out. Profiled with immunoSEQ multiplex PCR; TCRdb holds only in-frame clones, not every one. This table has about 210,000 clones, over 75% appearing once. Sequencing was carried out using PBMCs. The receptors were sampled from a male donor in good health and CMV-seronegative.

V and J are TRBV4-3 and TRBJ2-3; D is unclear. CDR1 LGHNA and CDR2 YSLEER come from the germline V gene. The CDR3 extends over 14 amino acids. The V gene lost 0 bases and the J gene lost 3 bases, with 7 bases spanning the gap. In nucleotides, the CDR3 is TGCGCCAGCAGCCAAGAGTTGCAGACAGATACGCAGTATTTT. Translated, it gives CASSQELQTDTQYF.

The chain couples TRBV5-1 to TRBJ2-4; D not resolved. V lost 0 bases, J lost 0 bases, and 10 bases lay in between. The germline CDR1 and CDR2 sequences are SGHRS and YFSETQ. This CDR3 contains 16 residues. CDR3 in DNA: TGCGCCAGCAGCTTGGGTCTGGCGGTAGCCAAAAACATTCAGTACTTC. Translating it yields CASSLGLAVAKNIQYF.

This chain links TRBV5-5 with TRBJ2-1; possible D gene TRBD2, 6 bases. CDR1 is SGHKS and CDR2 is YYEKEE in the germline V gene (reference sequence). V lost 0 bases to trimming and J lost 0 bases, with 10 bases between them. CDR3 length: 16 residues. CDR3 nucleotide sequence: TGTGCCAGCAGCTTGGTGCGGGATGTCTCCTACAATGAGCAGTTCTTC. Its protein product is CASSLVRDVSYNEQFF.

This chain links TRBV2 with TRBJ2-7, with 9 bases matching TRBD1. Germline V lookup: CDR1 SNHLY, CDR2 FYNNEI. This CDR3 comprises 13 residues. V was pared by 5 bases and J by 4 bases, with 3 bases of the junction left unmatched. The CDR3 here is CASSRDRVYEQYF. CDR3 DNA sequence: TGTGCCAGCAGTCGGGACAGGGTATACGAGCAGTACTTC.

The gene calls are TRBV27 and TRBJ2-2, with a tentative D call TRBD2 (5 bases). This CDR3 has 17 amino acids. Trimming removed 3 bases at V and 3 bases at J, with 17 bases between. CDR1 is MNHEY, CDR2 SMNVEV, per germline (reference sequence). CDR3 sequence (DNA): TGTGCCAGCAGTTTTGAGTCGAGGGATGGATACACCGGGGAGCTGTTTTTT. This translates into CASSFESRDGYTGELFF.

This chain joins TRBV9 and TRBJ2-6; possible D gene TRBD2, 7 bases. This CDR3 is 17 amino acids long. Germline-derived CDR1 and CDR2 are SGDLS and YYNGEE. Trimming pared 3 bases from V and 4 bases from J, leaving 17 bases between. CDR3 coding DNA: TGTGCCAGCAGCGGGGGGACGGGGGGCGGCGGGGCCAACGTCCTGACTTTC. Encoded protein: CASSGGTGGGGANVLTF. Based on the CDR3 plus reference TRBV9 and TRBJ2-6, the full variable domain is DSGVTQTPKHLITATGQRVTLRCSPRSGDLSVYWYQQSLDQGLQFLIQYYNGEERAKGNILERFSAQQFPDLHSELNLSSLELGDSALYFCASSGGTGGGGANVLTFGAGSRLTVL.

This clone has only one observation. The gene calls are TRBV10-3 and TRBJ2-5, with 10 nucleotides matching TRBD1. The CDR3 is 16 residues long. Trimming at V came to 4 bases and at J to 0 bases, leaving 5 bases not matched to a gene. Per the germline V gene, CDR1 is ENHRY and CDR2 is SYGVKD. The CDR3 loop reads CAISGTTGGYQETQYF. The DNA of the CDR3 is TGTGCCATCAGTGGGACGACAGGGGGCTACCAAGAGACCCAGTACTTC.

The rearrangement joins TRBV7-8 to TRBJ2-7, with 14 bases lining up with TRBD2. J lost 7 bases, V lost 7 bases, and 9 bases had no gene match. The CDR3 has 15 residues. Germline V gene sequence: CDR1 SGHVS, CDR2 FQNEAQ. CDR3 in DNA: TGTGCCAGCACCCTGGGACTAGCGGGAGATGGGGAGCAGTACTTC. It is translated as CASTLGLAGDGEQYF.

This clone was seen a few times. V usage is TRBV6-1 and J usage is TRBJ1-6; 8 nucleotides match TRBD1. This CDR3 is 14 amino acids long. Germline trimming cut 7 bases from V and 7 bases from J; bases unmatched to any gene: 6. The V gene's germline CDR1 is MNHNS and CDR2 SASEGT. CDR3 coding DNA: TGTGCCAGCAACCCGGACAGGGTGAATTCACCCCTCCACTTT. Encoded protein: CASNPDRVNSPLHF.

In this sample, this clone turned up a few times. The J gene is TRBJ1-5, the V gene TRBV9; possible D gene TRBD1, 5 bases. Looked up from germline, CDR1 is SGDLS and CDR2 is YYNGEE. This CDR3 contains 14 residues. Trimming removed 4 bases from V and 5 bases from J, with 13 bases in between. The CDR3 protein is CASSNGGFDQPQHF. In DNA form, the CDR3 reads TGTGCCAGCAGCAATGGGGGGTTCGATCAGCCCCAGCATTTT.

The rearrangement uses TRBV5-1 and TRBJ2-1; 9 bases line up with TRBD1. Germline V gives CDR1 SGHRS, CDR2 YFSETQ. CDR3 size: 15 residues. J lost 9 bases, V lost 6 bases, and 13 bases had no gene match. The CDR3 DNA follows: TGCGCCAGCAACCGCGGGACAGGGTTTCAGGGTGAGCAGTTCTTC. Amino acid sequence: CASNRGTGFQGEQFF.

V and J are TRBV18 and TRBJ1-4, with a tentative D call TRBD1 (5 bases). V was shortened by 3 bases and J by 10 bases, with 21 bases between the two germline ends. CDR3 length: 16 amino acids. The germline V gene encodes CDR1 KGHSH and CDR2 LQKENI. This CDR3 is CASSPSTDLMSGKLFF. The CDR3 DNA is TGTGCCAGCTCACCCTCGACAGACTTAATGAGTGGAAAACTGTTTTTT.

This chain's CDR3 is CASSEQGADGELFF. The CDR3 nucleotides read TGTGCCAGCAGTGAACAGGGGGCTGACGGGGAGCTGTTTTTT. This chain joins TRBV6-1 and TRBJ2-2; 8 bases match TRBD1. V lost 2 bases and J lost 7; bases outside the gene matches: 3. Germline-derived CDR1 and CDR2 are MNHNS and SASEGT. There are 14 residues in the CDR3.

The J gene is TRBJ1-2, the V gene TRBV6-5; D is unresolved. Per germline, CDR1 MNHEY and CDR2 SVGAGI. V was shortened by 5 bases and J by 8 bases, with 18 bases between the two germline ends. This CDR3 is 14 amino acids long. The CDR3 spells CASSPGGAGRGYTF. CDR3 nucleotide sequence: TGTGCCAGCAGTCCCGGAGGCGCGGGTAGGGGCTACACCTTC.

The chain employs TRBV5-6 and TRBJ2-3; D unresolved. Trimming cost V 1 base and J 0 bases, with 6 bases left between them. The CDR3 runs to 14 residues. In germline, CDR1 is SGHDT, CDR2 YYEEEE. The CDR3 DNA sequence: TGTGCCAGCAGCTTGACCACTAGCACAGATACGCAGTATTTT. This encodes CASSLTTSTDTQYF.

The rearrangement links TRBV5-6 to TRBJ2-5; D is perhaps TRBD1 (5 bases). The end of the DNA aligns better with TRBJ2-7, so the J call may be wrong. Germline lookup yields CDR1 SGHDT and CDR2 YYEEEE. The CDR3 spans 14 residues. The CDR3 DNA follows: TGTGCCAGCAGCTTGGAGGCCAGGGCGCCCGAGCAGTACTTC. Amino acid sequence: CASSLEARAPEQYF.

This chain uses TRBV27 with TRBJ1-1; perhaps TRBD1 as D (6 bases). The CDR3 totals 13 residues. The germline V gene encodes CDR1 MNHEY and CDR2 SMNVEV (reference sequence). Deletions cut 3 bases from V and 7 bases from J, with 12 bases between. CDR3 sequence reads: CASSFRGGNEAFF. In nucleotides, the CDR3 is TGTGCCAGCAGTTTCAGGGGTGGGAATGAAGCTTTCTTT.

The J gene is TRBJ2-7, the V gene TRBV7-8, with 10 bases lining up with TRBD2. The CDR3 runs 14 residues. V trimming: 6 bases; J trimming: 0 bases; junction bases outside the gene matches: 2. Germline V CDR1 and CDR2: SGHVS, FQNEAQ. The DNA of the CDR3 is TGTGCCAGCAGGGAGCGGGAGGGCTCCTACGAGCAGTACTTC. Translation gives CASREREGSYEQYF. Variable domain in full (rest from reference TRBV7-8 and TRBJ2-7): GAGVSQSPRYKVAKRGQDVALRCDPISGHVSLFWYQQALGQGPEFLTYFQNEAQLDKSGLPSDRFFAERPEGSVSTLKIQRTQQEDSAVYLCASREREGSYEQYFGPGTRLTVT.

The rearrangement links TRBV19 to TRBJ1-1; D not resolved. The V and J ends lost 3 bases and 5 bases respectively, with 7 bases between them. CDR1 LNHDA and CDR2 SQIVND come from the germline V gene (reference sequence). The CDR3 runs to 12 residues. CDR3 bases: TGTGCCAGTAGTATTGGGAGGACTGAAGCTTTCTTT. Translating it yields CASSIGRTEAFF.

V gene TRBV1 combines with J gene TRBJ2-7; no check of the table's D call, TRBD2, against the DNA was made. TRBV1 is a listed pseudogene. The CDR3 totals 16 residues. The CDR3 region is CTSSQDQTSGTYEQYF. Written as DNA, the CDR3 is TGCACCAGCAGCCAAGATCAGACTAGCGGGACCTACGAGCAGTACTTC.

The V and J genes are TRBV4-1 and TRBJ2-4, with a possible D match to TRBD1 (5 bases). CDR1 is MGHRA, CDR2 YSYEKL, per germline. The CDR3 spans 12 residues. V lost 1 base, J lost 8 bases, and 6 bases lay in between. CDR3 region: CASSQVGHIQYF. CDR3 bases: TGCGCCAGCAGCCAAGTGGGGCACATTCAGTACTTC.

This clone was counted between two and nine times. CDR3 protein: CATSRRTASYEQYF. CDR3 sequence (DNA): TGTGCCACCAGCAGAAGGACAGCCTCCTACGAGCAGTACTTC. This chain connects TRBV15 to TRBJ2-7, with a weak D call TRBD1 (6 bases). The CDR3 contains 14 residues. CDR1 is LNHNV and CDR2 is YYDKDF in the germline V gene (reference sequence). V gave up 2 bases and J gave up 0 bases, with 8 bases separating them. Filled out from reference TRBV15 and TRBJ2-7, the complete variable domain reads DAMVIQNPRYQVTQFGKPVTLSCSQTLNHNVMYWYQQKSSQAPKLLFHYYDKDFNNEADTPDNFQSRRPNTSFCFLDIRSPGLGDTAMYLCATSRRTASYEQYFGPGTRLTVT.

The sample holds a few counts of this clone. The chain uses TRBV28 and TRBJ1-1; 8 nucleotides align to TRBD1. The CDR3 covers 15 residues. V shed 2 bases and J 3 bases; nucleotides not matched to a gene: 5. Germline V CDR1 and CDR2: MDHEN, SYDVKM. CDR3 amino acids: CASSLPLTGDTEAFF. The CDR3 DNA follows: TGTGCCAGCAGTTTACCCTTGACAGGGGACACTGAAGCTTTCTTT.

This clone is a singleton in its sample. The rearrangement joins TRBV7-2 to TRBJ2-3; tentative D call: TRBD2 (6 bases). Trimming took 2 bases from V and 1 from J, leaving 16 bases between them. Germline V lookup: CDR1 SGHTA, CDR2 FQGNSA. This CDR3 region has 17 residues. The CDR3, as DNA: TGTGCCAGCAGCTTAACCGGGACTGCCCGTGGCACAGATACGCAGTATTTT. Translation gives CASSLTGTARGTDTQYF.

The CDR3 DNA reads as TGTGCCAGCAGCTTATCCGGCGGGAGGTTCTACGAGCAGTACTTC. Translated, it gives CASSLSGGRFYEQYF. V gene TRBV7-3 combines with J gene TRBJ2-7, with 8 nucleotides matching TRBD2. Trimming cost V 2 bases and J 3 bases; bases outside gene matches: 6. Per the germline V gene, CDR1 is SGHTA and CDR2 is FQGTGA. The CDR3 is 15 amino acids.

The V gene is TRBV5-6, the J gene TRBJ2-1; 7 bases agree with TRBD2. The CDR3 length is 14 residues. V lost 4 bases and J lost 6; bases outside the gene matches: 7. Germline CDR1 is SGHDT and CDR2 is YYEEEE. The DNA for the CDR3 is TGTGCCAGCAGCCCGGGAGGAGGGTCCAATGAGCAGTTCTTC. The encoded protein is CASSPGGGSNEQFF.